These 27 T cell receptor beta chains came from one sample sequenced in a study of cytomegalovirus exposure and HLA in healthy donors. PCR used 60 Vbeta primers and 13 Jbeta primers. Assay used: immunoSEQ multiplex PCR; TCRdb lists only in-frame clones, some missing. The data hold roughly 150,000 clones, with approximately 68% observed a single time. The sample was PBMCs. The receptors were gathered from a man between 60 and 70 years old in good health and CMV-seronegative.

This CDR3 is CASSEPPNSPTGELFF. In nucleotides, the CDR3 is TGTGCCAGCAGTGAACCACCAAACTCCCCCACCGGGGAGCTGTTTTTT. The rearrangement joins TRBV6-1 to TRBJ2-2; D call uncertain. Germline assignment: CDR1 MNHNS and CDR2 SASEGT. V lost 2 bases, J lost 4 bases, and 14 bases lay in between. The CDR3 has 16 amino acids.

The chain recombines TRBV10-3 with TRBJ2-7; tentative D call: TRBD2 (6 bases). CDR3 length: 15 residues. Germline V gene sequence: CDR1 ENHRY, CDR2 SYGVKD. V was cut by 0 bases and J by 1 base, with 10 bases left in between. This CDR3 is CAISESWSGSYEQYF. DNA for the CDR3: TGTGCCATCAGTGAGTCTTGGAGCGGGTCCTACGAGCAGTACTTC.

J is TRBJ2-1 and V is TRBV5-8; a weak D match, TRBD2 (5 bases). Germline loops: CDR1 SGHTS, CDR2 YDEGEE. V lost 2 bases and J 5 bases, leaving 8 bases between the germline ends. The length of the CDR3 is 13 residues. CDR3: CASSFGLHNEQFF. The CDR3 nucleotides read TGTGCCAGCAGCTTCGGACTGCACAATGAGCAGTTCTTC. The whole variable domain, filled in from reference TRBV5-8 and TRBJ2-1, reads EAGVTQSPTHLIKTRGQQATLRCSPISGHTSVYWYQQALGLGLQFLLWYDEGEERNRGNFPPRFSGRQFPNYSSELNVNALELEDSALYLCASSFGLHNEQFFGPGTRLTVL.

This chain links TRBV6-1 with TRBJ2-5; 7 nucleotides match TRBD1. This CDR3 is 15 amino acids long. Germline CDR1 is MNHNS and CDR2 is SASEGT. Germline trimming cut 3 bases from V and 4 bases from J; bases unmatched to any gene: 8. The CDR3 region has the DNA TGTGCCAGCAGTGATCTTAGGGCAGGGGGAGAGACCCAGTACTTC. Its protein is CASSDLRAGGETQYF.

V gene TRBV9 combines with J gene TRBJ2-5; a weak D match, TRBD2 (6 bases). The V and J ends lost 0 bases and 5 bases respectively, with 11 bases between them. Germline V lookup: CDR1 SGDLS, CDR2 YYNGEE. CDR3 length equals 14 residues. CDR3 coding DNA: TGTGCCAGCAGCGTAGGCGGGGAGGAGGAGACCCAGTACTTC. It codes for CASSVGGEEETQYF.

The rearrangement uses TRBV4-1 and TRBJ2-7; no clear D gene. Deletions cut 3 bases from V and 0 bases from J, with 9 bases between. The CDR3 covers 14 residues. Germline CDR1 is MGHRA and CDR2 is YSYEKL. CDR3 amino acids: CASSQVDNSYEQYF. As DNA, the CDR3 is TGCGCCAGCAGCCAGGTCGACAACTCCTACGAGCAGTACTTC.

The DNA for the CDR3 is TGTGCCAGCGGGACAGGGTACAATCAGCCCCAGCATTTT. Its translation: CASGTGYNQPQHF. The chain carries TRBV2 and TRBJ1-5, with 9 bases matching TRBD1. CDR1 and CDR2 from the germline V gene are SNHLY and FYNNEI. The CDR3 consists of 13 residues. V lost 8 bases, J lost 3 bases, and 2 bases stayed unmatched.

In the case of this clone: Other DNA sequences in this specimen translate into the identical CDR3. The V gene is TRBV5-1, the J gene TRBJ2-1; 8 bases match TRBD1. CDR1 and CDR2 (germline): SGHRS, YFSETQ. The CDR3 consists of 17 residues. The V segment lost 0 bases and the J segment 4 bases; nucleotides outside the gene matches: 9. CDR3 DNA: TGCGCCAGCAGCTTGGTTCCAGGGGGCGGGGCATACAATGAGCAGTTCTTC. Translating gives CASSLVPGGGAYNEQFF.

This clone was observed a few times. The chain combines TRBV14 with TRBJ1-1; D not certain. V lost 0 bases and J 1 base, leaving 12 bases between the germline ends. Germline V gives CDR1 SGHDN, CDR2 FVKESK. The CDR3 runs to 16 residues. The CDR3 region is CASSQDRNLANTEAFF. The DNA for the CDR3 is TGTGCCAGCAGCCAAGATAGGAATCTAGCGAACACTGAAGCTTTCTTT.

The chain uses TRBV7-9 and TRBJ2-5; D is possibly TRBD1 (6 bases). The V gene's germline CDR1 is SEHNR and CDR2 FQNEAQ (reference sequence). The germline V and J ends were trimmed by 4 bases and 5 bases, with 17 bases remaining between them. This CDR3 region has 15 residues. The CDR3 sequence: CASSYPGQFGETQYF. CDR3 DNA sequence: TGTGCCAGCAGCTACCCCGGACAGTTTGGGGAGACCCAGTACTTC.

The chain employs TRBV5-1 and TRBJ2-1, with 11 bases aligning to TRBD2. The V gene end was trimmed by 0 bases and the J gene end by 7 bases; junction bases not matched to a gene: 3. Germline loops: CDR1 SGHRS, CDR2 YFSETQ. There are 15 residues in the CDR3. CDR3 protein: CASSLVAGGWNEQFF. For the CDR3, the DNA is TGCGCCAGCAGCTTGGTAGCGGGAGGGTGGAATGAGCAGTTCTTC.

The gene calls are TRBV29-1 and TRBJ2-7; possible D gene TRBD1, 6 bases. The germline V gene has CDR1 SQVTM and CDR2 ANQGSEA. The CDR3 spans 13 residues. V was shortened by 5 bases and J by 4 bases, with 15 bases between the two germline ends. CDR3 sequence: CSVQTGAVYEQYF. DNA for the CDR3: TGCAGCGTTCAGACAGGAGCCGTTTACGAGCAGTACTTC.

The V gene is TRBV9, the J gene TRBJ2-7, with 10 bases lining up with TRBD2. The CDR3 runs 16 residues. V shed 3 bases, J shed 5 bases, and the junction held 11 bases outside the gene matches. The germline V gene has CDR1 SGDLS and CDR2 YYNGEE. CDR3 bases: TGTGCCAGCAGCGAGGGGCTAGCGGGAGCCCCACACGAGCAGTACTTC. Its translation is CASSEGLAGAPHEQYF.

The table lists this clone with a few counts. The chain combines TRBV4-1 with TRBJ2-4; TRBD2 agrees at 13 bases. The germline CDR1 and CDR2 sequences are MGHRA and YSYEKL. The CDR3 is made up of 20 amino acids. Trimming at V came to 0 bases and at J to 1 base, leaving 9 bases not matched to a gene. The CDR3 region is CASSQESTSGRAEAKNIQYF. In DNA form, the CDR3 reads TGCGCCAGCAGCCAAGAGTCCACTAGCGGGAGGGCCGAGGCCAAAAACATTCAGTACTTC.

This sequence joins TRBV7-3 and TRBJ2-5, with TRBD2 identical over 8 bases. The CDR3 is made up of 15 amino acids. In germline, CDR1 is SGHTA, CDR2 FQGTGA. The junction had 2 bases not matched to a gene; V was cut back by 2 bases and J by 0 bases. CDR3 sequence (DNA): TGTGCCAGCAGCTTAGCACTAGCGGACCAAGAGACCCAGTACTTC. Translation: CASSLALADQETQYF. Looking up the rest from reference TRBV7-3 and TRBJ2-5 gives the full variable domain: GAGVSQTPSNKVTEKGKYVELRCDPISGHTALYWYRQSLGQGPEFLIYFQGTGAADDSGLPNDRFFAVRPEGSVSTLKIQRTERGDSAVYLCASSLALADQETQYFGPGTRLLVL.

The chain is built from TRBV5-4 and TRBJ2-3, with TRBD1 as a possible D gene (5 bases). CDR3 length: 14 residues. V lost 4 bases, J lost 1 base, and 10 bases lay in between. Germline assignment: CDR1 SGHNT and CDR2 YYREEE (reference sequence). In DNA, the CDR3 is TGTGCCAGCAGCGTCGACAGACGCACAGATACGCAGTATTTT. Its translation: CASSVDRRTDTQYF.

The chain recombines TRBV6-1 with TRBJ1-1; 8 nucleotides match TRBD1. The CDR3 totals 14 residues. The germline gives CDR1 MNHNS, CDR2 SASEGT. V dropped 4 bases and J dropped 2; count of bases not matched to a gene: 3. The CDR3 DNA reads as TGTGCCAGCAGTGGACAGGGGTTTAACACTGAAGCTTTCTTT. Amino acids: CASSGQGFNTEAFF.

The chain links TRBV4-1 to TRBJ2-7; 8 bases match TRBD1. CDR1 is MGHRA and CDR2 is YSYEKL in the germline V gene. This CDR3 has 17 residues. J gave up 3 bases and V 3 bases, and 13 bases lay outside the gene matches. CDR3 in amino acids: CASSQLTGATFFYEQYF. Written as DNA, the CDR3 is TGCGCCAGCAGCCAGTTGACAGGGGCGACTTTTTTCTACGAGCAGTACTTC.

As DNA, the CDR3 is TGTGCCAGCAGCTTAAGGGGCAGAGTTTACGAGCAGTACTTC. It is translated as CASSLRGRVYEQYF. The chain recombines TRBV11-2 with TRBJ2-7; D perhaps matches TRBD1 (5 bases). The length of the CDR3 is 14 residues. Trimming left V 2 bases short and J 4 bases short, with 12 bases between. Germline V gives CDR1 SGHAT, CDR2 FQNNGV.

In this sample, this clone turned up a few times. V and J are TRBV30 and TRBJ1-6; 7 bases line up with TRBD1. V lost 3 bases to trimming and J lost 6 bases; unmatched junction nucleotides: 5. This CDR3 is built from 14 residues. Germline-derived CDR1 and CDR2 are GTSNPN and SVGIG (reference sequence). In DNA form, the CDR3 reads TGTGCCTGGAGCCCCGGGACAGCTAATTCACCCCTCCACTTT. Translation gives CAWSPGTANSPLHF.

The rearrangement links TRBV6-6 to TRBJ2-5, with TRBD1 matching over 8 bases. The J call may be wrong; the DNA end is better matched by TRBJ2-7. The germline CDR1 and CDR2 sequences are MNHNY and SVGAGI (reference sequence). The CDR3 contains 15 residues. CDR3 loop: CASSYPGGRAYEQYF. The CDR3 DNA sequence: TGTGCCAGCAGTTACCCAGGGGGCCGAGCCTACGAGCAGTACTTC.

This clone was counted only a few times. The chain combines TRBV5-4 with TRBJ2-2; 8 bases agree with TRBD1. Germline CDR1 is SGHNT and CDR2 is YYREEE (reference sequence). V trimming: 4 bases; J trimming: 4 bases; junction bases outside the gene matches: 9. The CDR3 length is 16 residues. The CDR3 loop is CASSPGQGRGTGELFF. The DNA for the CDR3 is TGTGCCAGCAGCCCCGGACAGGGTAGGGGCACCGGGGAGCTGTTTTTT.

This sequence joins TRBV7-8 and TRBJ1-1; TRBD1 aligns across 7 bases. The CDR3 consists of 12 residues. V was clipped by 4 bases and J by 8 bases; unmatched bases: 4. Germline V gene data show CDR1 as SGHVS and CDR2 as FQNEAQ. CDR3 residues: CASSSQGHEAFF. The DNA of the CDR3 is TGTGCCAGCAGCTCACAGGGGCACGAAGCTTTCTTT.

The genes are TRBV6-1 and TRBJ1-5, with D hard to call. V lost 4 bases and J 6 bases, leaving 16 bases between the germline ends. CDR1 and CDR2 (germline): MNHNS, SASEGT. The CDR3 has 15 amino acids. The CDR3, as DNA: TGTGCCAGCAGTGTTATGTCCACGACTTTTCAGCCCCAGCATTTT. Amino acid sequence: CASSVMSTTFQPQHF.

This rearrangement joins TRBV5-4 to TRBJ2-7; a possible D gene is TRBD1 (6 bases). The CDR3 has 14 amino acids. The V and J ends lost 2 bases and 0 bases respectively, with 9 bases between them. CDR1 is SGHNT, CDR2 YYREEE, per germline (reference sequence). CDR3 DNA: TGTGCCAGCAGCTTAGGGGGAACCTCCTACGAGCAGTACTTC. It translates to CASSLGGTSYEQYF.

The rearrangement uses TRBV27 and TRBJ2-5; 9 positions match TRBD1. With 5 bases clipped from V and 4 bases from J, the junction kept 11 bases outside the gene matches. Germline V gene lookup returns CDR1 MNHEY and CDR2 SMNVEV (reference sequence). The CDR3 consists of 16 residues. This CDR3 is CASSPQSTGGGETQYF. Here the CDR3 DNA reads TGTGCCAGCAGTCCCCAATCAACAGGGGGCGGAGAGACCCAGTACTTC.

V usage is TRBV7-8 and J usage is TRBJ2-5; perhaps TRBD2 as D (6 bases). V dropped 1 base and J dropped 4 bases, with 10 bases sitting between them. From germline, CDR1 is SGHVS and CDR2 FQNEAQ. This CDR3 contains 14 residues. Here the CDR3 reads CASSLEEGRETQYF. The CDR3 region has the DNA TGTGCCAGCAGCTTAGAGGAGGGGCGAGAGACCCAGTACTTC. The variable domain in full, with the rest retrieved from reference TRBV7-8 and TRBJ2-5, is GAGVSQSPRYKVAKRGQDVALRCDPISGHVSLFWYQQALGQGPEFLTYFQNEAQLDKSGLPSDRFFAERPEGSVSTLKIQRTQQEDSAVYLCASSLEEGRETQYFGPGTRLLVL.